This TCR beta chain was identified in a study of blood T cell repertoires in COVID-19. Study at large: Sources were T cells, B-cell-depleted T cells, or PBMCs; the material itself was cDNA or gDNA.

J lost 2 bases, V lost 9 bases, and 15 bases had no gene match. The V gene's germline CDR1 is SGHNT and CDR2 YYREEE (reference sequence). The CDR3 is 17 residues long. Participants spanned ages about 18 to 100 years and resided in over 20 US areas. Cohorts were assigned according to the clinical history that participants reported. Measured with immunoSEQ multiplex PCR; TCRdb has only the in-frame clones, and not every one. This sample has fewer than 350,000 clones, with just over 90% found just once. The chain links TRBV5-4 to TRBJ2-3; 10 bases are a match to TRBD2. The sample taken for sequencing was PBMCs or T cells enriched from blood (not recorded which). The TCR was taken from a woman aged 40 to 50 with acute COVID-19. The CDR3, as DNA: TGTGCCACAGCAGTTGGTATTAGCGGGAGGAACACAGATACGCAGTATTTT. Protein product: CATAVGISGRNTDTQYF.